The rows below give T cell receptor beta chains drawn from one sample of a study of cytomegalovirus exposure and HLA in healthy donors. This table comes from immunoSEQ multiplex PCR, and its TCRdb copy is limited to in-frame clones, with some not included. This sample has more than 95,000 clones, with less than 80% found just once. The sequencing input was PBMCs. These receptors came from a woman aged 45-59 years in good health and CMV-seronegative. CDR3s include the opening cysteine and the closing phenylalanine or tryptophan. A D gene is named only where the DNA matches it firmly. Clone size is shown for a subset of rows, as once, few, many or a class of expanded clone.

j_gene: TRBJ1-2
abundance: -
d_gene: TRBD1
len: 14
v_gene: TRBV7-9
CDR3aa: CASSPDRAHYGYTF
CDR3nt: TGTGCCAGCAGCCCCGACAGGGCCCACTATGGCTACACCTTC

j_gene: TRBJ1-3
abundance: few
d_gene: TRBD1
len: 15
v_gene: TRBV6-5
CDR3aa: CASGRQGSSGNTIYF
CDR3nt: TGTGCCAGCGGACGACAGGGATCATCTGGAAACACCATATATTTT

j_gene: TRBJ2-1
abundance: -
d_gene: -
len: 15
v_gene: TRBV4-3
CDR3aa: CASSQEPRQYNEQFF
CDR3nt: TGCGCCAGCAGCCAAGAGCCGAGGCAGTACAATGAGCAGTTCTTC

j_gene: TRBJ1-1
abundance: -
d_gene: -
len: 14
v_gene: TRBV4-2
CDR3aa: CASSPDSLNTEAFF
CDR3nt: TGTGCCAGCAGCCCGGACAGTTTGAACACTGAAGCTTTCTTT

j_gene: TRBJ2-1
abundance: -
d_gene: -
len: 16
v_gene: TRBV19
CDR3aa: CASSPRVDSLIDEQFF
CDR3nt: TGTGCCAGTAGCCCCCGCGTGGACTCCTTAATAGATGAGCAGTTCTTC

j_gene: TRBJ1-1
abundance: once
d_gene: -
len: 18
v_gene: TRBV4-3
CDR3aa: CASSQFTPYSTVNTEAFF
CDR3nt: TGCGCCAGCAGCCAATTTACCCCTTATTCAACAGTGAACACTGAAGCTTTCTTT

j_gene: TRBJ2-7
abundance: few
d_gene: -
len: 16
v_gene: TRBV19
CDR3aa: CASSIDSSQSSYEQYF
CDR3nt: TGTGCCAGTAGTATTGATTCTAGTCAGAGCTCCTACGAGCAGTACTTC

j_gene: TRBJ1-1
abundance: -
d_gene: TRBD1
len: 14
v_gene: TRBV4-1
CDR3aa: CASSLQGASTEAFF
CDR3nt: TGCGCCAGCAGCCTACAGGGGGCGAGCACTGAAGCTTTCTTT

j_gene: TRBJ1-1
abundance: -
d_gene: TRBD1
len: 16
v_gene: TRBV5-1
CDR3aa: CASSLLLGQGNTEAFF
CDR3nt: TGCGCCAGCAGCTTGTTATTAGGACAGGGGAACACTGAAGCTTTCTTT

j_gene: TRBJ2-2
abundance: -
d_gene: TRBD2
len: 18
v_gene: TRBV27
CDR3aa: CASSPFPRRAGVTGELFF
CDR3nt: TGTGCCAGCAGTCCCTTCCCCAGGCGAGCGGGAGTTACCGGGGAGCTGTTTTTT

j_gene: TRBJ1-3
abundance: -
d_gene: -
len: 14
v_gene: TRBV28
CDR3aa: CASSFPGPWNTIYF
CDR3nt: TGTGCCAGCAGTTTCCCAGGTCCGTGGAACACCATATATTTT

j_gene: TRBJ2-1
abundance: few
d_gene: TRBD1
len: 16
v_gene: TRBV14
CDR3aa: CASSPGPQGAYNEQFF
CDR3nt: TGTGCCAGCAGTCCAGGGCCCCAGGGGGCATACAATGAGCAGTTCTTC

j_gene: TRBJ2-1
abundance: -
d_gene: TRBD2
len: 14
v_gene: TRBV19
CDR3aa: CASSIGTSFYEQFF
CDR3nt: TGTGCCAGTAGTATAGGGACTAGTTTCTATGAGCAGTTCTTC

j_gene: TRBJ1-2
abundance: -
d_gene: TRBD1
len: 16
v_gene: TRBV19
CDR3aa: CATGGGQGAGSNGYTF
CDR3nt: TGTGCCACCGGGGGTGGACAGGGGGCTGGTAGTAACGGCTACACCTTC

j_gene: TRBJ1-3
abundance: -
d_gene: -
len: 13
v_gene: TRBV30
CDR3aa: CAWNGREENTIYF
CDR3nt: TGTGCCTGGAATGGCAGGGAGGAAAACACCATATATTTT

j_gene: TRBJ2-5
abundance: -
d_gene: -
len: 13
v_gene: TRBV19
CDR3aa: CASQIQGQETQYF
CDR3nt: TGTGCCAGTCAAATACAGGGCCAAGAGACCCAGTACTTC

j_gene: TRBJ1-4
abundance: -
d_gene: TRBD1
len: 14
v_gene: TRBV2
CDR3aa: CASSVGTGLEKLFF
CDR3nt: TGTGCCAGCAGTGTAGGGACAGGGCTGGAAAAACTGTTTTTT

j_gene: TRBJ2-3
abundance: -
d_gene: -
len: 14
v_gene: TRBV6-4
CDR3aa: CASSGGIGADTQYF
CDR3nt: TGTGCCAGCAGTGGCGGGATAGGAGCAGATACGCAGTATTTT

j_gene: TRBJ2-7
abundance: -
d_gene: -
len: 10
v_gene: TRBV6-6
CDR3aa: CASKGDEQYF
CDR3nt: TGTGCCAGCAAAGGGGACGAGCAGTACTTC

j_gene: TRBJ2-5
abundance: -
d_gene: -
len: 11
v_gene: TRBV30
CDR3aa: CACIMRETQYF
CDR3nt: TGTGCCTGCATAATGAGGGAGACCCAGTACTTC

j_gene: TRBJ2-7
abundance: few
d_gene: -
len: 14
v_gene: TRBV27
CDR3aa: CASSFSARSYEQYF
CDR3nt: TGTGCCAGCAGTTTCTCTGCGCGCTCGTACGAGCAGTACTTC

j_gene: TRBJ1-2
abundance: few
d_gene: -
len: 16
v_gene: TRBV4-2
CDR3aa: CASSQEVKGQGYGYTF
CDR3nt: TGTGCCAGCAGCCAAGAGGTGAAAGGGCAGGGCTACGGCTACACCTTC

j_gene: TRBJ1-2
abundance: -
d_gene: -
len: 11
v_gene: TRBV10-2
CDR3aa: CATTLGYGYTF
CDR3nt: TGCGCCACCACCCTAGGCTATGGCTACACCTTC

j_gene: TRBJ2-5
abundance: -
d_gene: TRBD2
len: 17
v_gene: TRBV9
CDR3aa: CASSVGTTSGLQETQYF
CDR3nt: TGTGCCAGCAGCGTAGGTACAACTAGCGGACTCCAAGAGACCCAGTACTTC

j_gene: TRBJ1-2
abundance: -
d_gene: -
len: 14
v_gene: TRBV2
CDR3aa: CASSEDAGAYGYTF
CDR3nt: TGTGCCAGCAGTGAAGATGCGGGCGCATATGGCTACACCTTC

j_gene: TRBJ1-2
abundance: -
d_gene: -
len: 11
v_gene: TRBV6-5
CDR3aa: CASTRGYGYTF
CDR3nt: TGTGCCAGCACCCGGGGCTATGGCTACACCTTC

j_gene: TRBJ2-7
abundance: -
d_gene: TRBD1
len: 12
v_gene: TRBV27
CDR3aa: CASSRQGPGQYF
CDR3nt: TGTGCCAGCAGTCGACAGGGGCCGGGGCAGTACTTC

j_gene: TRBJ2-3
abundance: -
d_gene: TRBD2
len: 15
v_gene: TRBV7-9
CDR3aa: CASSPITSVTDTQYF
CDR3nt: TGTGCCAGCAGCCCAATTACTAGCGTCACGGATACGCAGTATTTT

j_gene: TRBJ1-1
abundance: once
d_gene: -
len: 13
v_gene: TRBV28
CDR3aa: CASGGGGRTEAFF
CDR3nt: TGTGCCAGCGGTGGCGGAGGGCGGACTGAAGCTTTCTTT

j_gene: TRBJ2-7
abundance: -
d_gene: -
len: 12
v_gene: TRBV7-9
CDR3aa: CASSPSALEQYF
CDR3nt: TGTGCCAGCAGCCCCTCCGCGTTGGAGCAGTACTTC

j_gene: TRBJ1-1
abundance: -
d_gene: -
len: 14
v_gene: TRBV27
CDR3aa: CASSLEEANTEAFF
CDR3nt: TGTGCCAGCTCCCTCGAGGAAGCGAACACTGAAGCTTTCTTT

j_gene: TRBJ2-7
abundance: -
d_gene: -
len: 15
v_gene: TRBV21-1
CDR3aa: CASSKGTSGTYEQYF
CDR3nt: TGTGCCAGCAGCAAAGGGACTAGCGGGACCTACGAGCAGTACTTC

j_gene: TRBJ2-1
abundance: -
d_gene: TRBD2
len: 17
v_gene: TRBV11-2
CDR3aa: CASSLRLAGGPYNGQFF
CDR3nt: TGTGCCAGCAGCTTAAGACTAGCGGGAGGCCCGTACAATGGGCAGTTCTTC

j_gene: TRBJ2-7
abundance: -
d_gene: -
len: 12
v_gene: TRBV7-9
CDR3aa: CSSSLAPYEQYF
CDR3nt: TGTTCCAGCAGCTTGGCCCCCTACGAGCAGTACTTC

j_gene: TRBJ2-7
abundance: -
d_gene: TRBD2
len: 16
v_gene: TRBV6-5
CDR3aa: CASSYSGQRGSYEQYF
CDR3nt: TGTGCCAGCAGTTACTCTGGGCAGCGGGGTTCCTACGAGCAGTACTTC

j_gene: TRBJ1-4
abundance: -
d_gene: TRBD1
len: 17
v_gene: TRBV11-3
CDR3aa: CASSLDRGQVYNEKLFF
CDR3nt: TGTGCCAGCAGCTTAGATCGCGGACAGGTTTATAATGAAAAACTGTTTTTT

j_gene: TRBJ2-7
abundance: few
d_gene: TRBD2
len: 10
v_gene: TRBV20-1
CDR3aa: CSATGLEQYF
CDR3nt: TGCAGTGCCACGGGACTAGAGCAGTACTTC

j_gene: TRBJ1-1
abundance: few
d_gene: TRBD1
len: 14
v_gene: TRBV6-1
CDR3aa: CASRQGQINTEAFF
CDR3nt: TGTGCCAGCAGACAGGGACAGATAAACACTGAAGCTTTCTTT

j_gene: TRBJ2-3
abundance: -
d_gene: -
len: 15
v_gene: TRBV18
CDR3aa: CASSPGGASTDTQYF
CDR3nt: TGTGCCAGCTCACCAGGCGGGGCTAGCACAGATACGCAGTATTTT

j_gene: TRBJ2-5
abundance: -
d_gene: TRBD1
len: 16
v_gene: TRBV2
CDR3aa: CASSERGLRKKETQYF
CDR3nt: TGTGCCAGCAGTGAAAGGGGGCTCCGGAAAAAAGAGACCCAGTACTTC

j_gene: TRBJ2-1
abundance: -
d_gene: TRBD2
len: 13
v_gene: TRBV5-4
CDR3aa: CASSLLTSVEQFF
CDR3nt: TGTGCCAGCAGCTTGTTGACTAGCGTTGAGCAGTTCTTC

j_gene: TRBJ2-2
abundance: -
d_gene: TRBD2
len: 16
v_gene: TRBV6-6
CDR3aa: CASRSTAGGNTGELFF
CDR3nt: TGTGCCAGCAGATCTACAGCGGGAGGGAACACCGGGGAGCTGTTTTTT

j_gene: TRBJ2-7
abundance: few
d_gene: -
len: 12
v_gene: TRBV7-8
CDR3aa: CASSLADAGQYF
CDR3nt: TGTGCCAGCAGCTTAGCGGACGCGGGGCAGTACTTC

j_gene: TRBJ2-7
abundance: -
d_gene: -
len: 16
v_gene: TRBV5-1
CDR3aa: CASSPRRAGQEYEQYF
CDR3nt: TGCGCCAGCAGCCCGCGGCGAGCGGGACAAGAGTACGAGCAGTACTTC

j_gene: TRBJ1-5
abundance: -
d_gene: TRBD1
len: 16
v_gene: TRBV5-1
CDR3aa: CASSLDGQGGDQPQHF
CDR3nt: TGCGCCAGCAGCTTGGACGGACAGGGTGGAGATCAGCCCCAGCATTTT

j_gene: TRBJ2-1
abundance: -
d_gene: -
len: 11
v_gene: TRBV27
CDR3aa: CASRDFNERFF
CDR3nt: TGTGCCAGCAGAGACTTTAATGAGCGGTTCTTC

j_gene: TRBJ2-7
abundance: -
d_gene: -
len: 14
v_gene: TRBV13
CDR3aa: CASSLAGQAYEQYF
CDR3nt: TGTGCCAGCAGCTTAGCGGGACAAGCCTACGAGCAGTACTTC

j_gene: TRBJ1-5
abundance: -
d_gene: -
len: 14
v_gene: TRBV6-5
CDR3aa: CASSYSSGFQPQHF
CDR3nt: TGTGCCAGCAGTTACTCTTCGGGATTCCAGCCCCAGCATTTT

j_gene: TRBJ2-1
abundance: -
d_gene: -
len: 13
v_gene: TRBV7-3
CDR3aa: CASRDAGNNEQFF
CDR3nt: TGTGCCAGCAGAGATGCGGGGAACAATGAGCAGTTCTTC

j_gene: TRBJ2-7
abundance: -
d_gene: TRBD2
len: 14
v_gene: TRBV6-5
CDR3aa: CASSGTSVSYEQYF
CDR3nt: TGTGCCAGCAGTGGGACTAGCGTTTCCTACGAGCAGTACTTC

j_gene: TRBJ2-6
abundance: few
d_gene: -
len: 15
v_gene: TRBV7-9
CDR3aa: CASSSSRGRANVLTF
CDR3nt: TGTGCCAGCAGCTCGTCCAGGGGAAGGGCCAACGTCCTGACTTTC